Included here is one T cell receptor (beta chain) sequence, with context. Antigen specificity is unknown. Given a much more abundant clone one base away, this may be a read error. This entry is derived from a study of read filtering for tumor transcriptome and immune sequencing. Whole-study context: Transcriptome libraries were built from DNase-treated RNA. Study-wide findings and caveats: RNA-seq captured clonotypes less deeply and reliably than IR-seq.

Molecular barcoded adaptors covering alpha/delta and beta/gamma chains were used on 400 ng RNA. Using its own MiXCR run on the reads, TCRdb lists one record per CDR3 protein. Among about 57,000 distinct CDR3 sequences, 20% to 25% were seen once, and the ten largest hold approximately 17%. Every patient had bone marrow sampled while the disease was active. The sample consisted of a population of CD138-negative cells sorted from bone marrow. The receptor was derived from a donor aged 40 or older with multiple myeloma.

CDR3 sequence: CASSEYPGRDKQYF. CDR3 bases: TGTGCCAGCAGTGAATATCCGGGACGGGACAAGCAGTACTTC. The chain carries TRBV25-1 and TRBJ2-7; D is perhaps TRBD1 (6 bases). The CDR3 has 14 residues. With 0 bases removed from V and 8 bases from J, the gap between germline ends came to 14 bases. CDR1 and CDR2 from the germline V gene are MGHDK and SYGVNS.